The entry that follows covers one T cell receptor beta chain sequence. This specimen comes from a study of blood T cell repertoires in COVID-19. Study summary: The cDNA or gDNA used as material had been derived from T cells, B-cell-depleted T cells, or PBMCs.

Germline V lookup: CDR1 MNHEY, CDR2 SVGEGT. CDR3 length equals 20 residues. Trimming left V 3 bases short and J 2 bases short, with 27 bases between. Authors' analysis steps: By means of reference gene primer amplification, nucleated cell counts were estimated. Sequenced by immunoSEQ multiplex PCR; TCRdb stores in-frame clones only, minus some. Clone size and the V and J calls come from that table; the DNA yielded D and trimming. Of over 150,000 clones in the sample, approximately 87% are singletons; the top ten hold roughly 0.85%. This TCR was recovered from a woman between 18 and 30 years old who had recovered from COVID-19. Sample: peripheral blood. V is TRBV6-2 or TRBV6-3 and J is TRBJ2-3; D perhaps matches TRBD2 (6 bases). CDR3: CASSYPYLGTRKGHTDTQYF. The DNA of the CDR3 is TGTGCCAGCAGTTATCCATACCTTGGGACTCGCAAGGGGCACACAGATACGCAGTATTTT.